These 25 T cell receptor beta chains were all obtained from the same sample, sequenced in a study of shared clonotypes between healthy human individuals. TCRdb keeps only in-frame clones here, not all; method: immunoSEQ multiplex PCR. This table holds around 500,000 clones, around three quarters found once. The sequenced sample was PBMCs. These receptors originate from a woman in her forties in good health. Some clones in this sample may be carry-over from other donors' samples.

The V gene is TRBV10-3, the J gene TRBJ2-2; tentative D call: TRBD1 (6 bases). Per the germline V gene, CDR1 is ENHRY and CDR2 is SYGVKD. CDR3 size: 21 residues. Deletions cut 8 bases from V and 3 bases from J, with 34 bases between. For the CDR3, the DNA is TGTGCCATCCCTGCAGGCTCAGGGGTAGGCTGGATGGGGTCCGACACCGGGGAGCTGTTTTTT. Encoded protein: CAIPAGSGVGWMGSDTGELFF.

This clone has at least ten counts. This sample also contains other DNA sequences that code for the same CDR3. The chain joins TRBV5-5 to TRBJ2-7; D remains ambiguous. The CDR3 consists of 12 residues. CDR1 and CDR2 from the germline V gene are SGHKS and YYEKEE (reference sequence). Trimming removed 1 base from V and 3 bases from J, with 5 bases in between. The CDR3 region is CASSLLGYEQYF. CDR3 sequence (DNA): TGTGCCAGCAGCTTGTTGGGCTACGAGCAGTACTTC. The full variable domain, with the rest looked up from reference TRBV5-5 and TRBJ2-7, is DAGVTQSPTHLIKTRGQQVTLRCSPISGHKSVSWYQQVLGQGPQFIFQYYEKEERGRGNFPDRFSARQFPNYSSELNVNALLLGDSALYLCASSLLGYEQYFGPGTRLTVT.

The chain recombines TRBV11-2 with TRBJ2-5; D perhaps matches TRBD1 (5 bases). The V end lost 4 bases, the J end lost 2 bases, and 8 bases lay between the germline ends. This CDR3 region has 13 residues. Germline V gene data show CDR1 as SGHAT and CDR2 as FQNNGV. Written as DNA, the CDR3 is TGTGCCAGCAGCTATCCAGGGCAAGAGACCCAGTACTTC. It specifies CASSYPGQETQYF. The variable domain in full, completed from reference TRBV11-2 and TRBJ2-5, reads EAGVAQSPRYKIIEKRQSVAFWCNPISGHATLYWYQQILGQGPKLLIQFQNNGVVDDSQLPKDRFSAERLKGVDSTLKIQPAKLEDSAVYLCASSYPGQETQYFGPGTRLLVL.

This clone was counted only a few times. The sample carries other DNA sequences with the same CDR3. J is TRBJ1-5 and V is TRBV4-1, with D uncertain. Germline V gives CDR1 MGHRA, CDR2 YSYEKL. The CDR3 contains 18 residues. The ends were cut back, 0 bases at V and 0 bases at J, with 15 bases in the middle. DNA for the CDR3: TGCGCCAGCAGCCAAGATCCCCGGCCCGGGATTAGCAATCAGCCCCAGCATTTT. Encoded protein: CASSQDPRPGISNQPQHF.

A word on this clone: This is likely a read error, given that the CDR3 carries no conserved phenylalanine or tryptophan at its end. The chain has TRBV5-8 and TRBJ2-7; D call uncertain. Germline-derived CDR1 and CDR2 are SGHTS and YDEGEE. The V end lost 1 base, the J end lost 2 bases, and 7 bases lay between the germline ends. The CDR3 is 13 amino acids. The CDR3 here is CASSLRQTYEQYL. The CDR3 bases are TGTGCCAGCAGCTTGAGGCAGACCTACGAGCAGTACTTA.

This rearrangement joins TRBV6-5 to TRBJ2-1; no clear D gene. V shed 0 bases and J shed 0 bases, with 9 bases lying between them. Germline CDR1 and CDR2: MNHEY and SVGAGI. CDR3 length: 16 amino acids. The CDR3 DNA reads as TGTGCCAGCAGTTACTCGAGAACTGGCTCCTACAATGAGCAGTTCTTC. Translated: CASSYSRTGSYNEQFF.

A remark on this clone: Other DNA sequences from this sample encode an identical CDR3 as well. The chain is built from TRBV6-1 and TRBJ2-5; D uncertain. Per germline, CDR1 MNHNS and CDR2 SASEGT. CDR3 size: 11 residues. V was clipped by 4 bases and J by 4 bases, with 4 bases between them. This chain's CDR3 is CASSGVETQYF. The CDR3 bases are TGTGCCAGCAGTGGAGTAGAGACCCAGTACTTC.

The V gene is TRBV2, the J gene TRBJ2-1; 8 nucleotides line up with TRBD1. Germline V gene data show CDR1 as SNHLY and CDR2 as FYNNEI. CDR3 length: 14 residues. V trimming: 10 bases; J trimming: 8 bases; junction bases outside the gene matches: 13. CDR3 sequence (DNA): TGTGCCACTAAAAGGACAGGGTCAGTCGATGAGCAGTTCTTC. Amino acids: CATKRTGSVDEQFF.

The CDR3 reads CATSRDGPGGEVETQYF. CDR3 sequence (DNA): TGTGCCACCAGCAGAGACGGGCCAGGGGGCGAGGTAGAGACCCAGTACTTC. The chain links TRBV15 to TRBJ2-5; 8 nucleotides line up with TRBD1. The J segment lost 4 bases and the V segment lost 0 bases, leaving 10 bases of the junction unmatched. The CDR3 consists of 17 residues. CDR1 is LNHNV, CDR2 YYDKDF, per germline (reference sequence). Variable domain in full (rest from reference TRBV15 and TRBJ2-5): DAMVIQNPRYQVTQFGKPVTLSCSQTLNHNVMYWYQQKSSQAPKLLFHYYDKDFNNEADTPDNFQSRRPNTSFCFLDIRSPGLGDTAMYLCATSRDGPGGEVETQYFGPGTRLLVL.

J is TRBJ2-5 and V is TRBV2; 7 nucleotides agree with TRBD2. The V segment lost 8 bases and the J segment 1 base; nucleotides outside the gene matches: 7. CDR1 SNHLY and CDR2 FYNNEI come from the germline V gene. This CDR3 region has 14 residues. This CDR3 reads CASASGGFQETQYF. The CDR3 DNA is TGTGCCAGCGCCTCGGGGGGATTCCAAGAGACCCAGTACTTC. Looking up the rest from reference TRBV2 and TRBJ2-5 gives the full variable domain: EPEVTQTPSHQVTQMGQEVILRCVPISNHLYFYWYRQILGQKVEFLVSFYNNEISEKSEIFDDQFSVERPDGSNFTLKIRSTKLEDSAMYFCASASGGFQETQYFGPGTRLLVL.

The chain couples TRBV7-8 to TRBJ2-1, with D perhaps matching TRBD2 (6 bases). The ends were cut back, 5 bases at V and 6 bases at J, with 17 bases in the middle. The CDR3 spans 15 residues. CDR1 is SGHVS and CDR2 is FQNEAQ in the germline V gene. As DNA, the CDR3 is TGTGCCAGCAGCAATTTGTGGGAGGCCGTCAATGAGCAGTTCTTC. Translated, it gives CASSNLWEAVNEQFF. The whole variable domain, remainder taken from reference TRBV7-8 and TRBJ2-1, is GAGVSQSPRYKVAKRGQDVALRCDPISGHVSLFWYQQALGQGPEFLTYFQNEAQLDKSGLPSDRFFAERPEGSVSTLKIQRTQQEDSAVYLCASSNLWEAVNEQFFGPGTRLTVL.

V and J are TRBV30 and TRBJ1-6; no clear D gene. Germline CDR1 reads GTSNPN; CDR2 reads SVGIG (reference sequence). CDR3 length: 13 residues. The V gene lost 5 bases and the J gene lost 0 bases, with 5 bases spanning the gap. The CDR3, as DNA: TGTGCCTGGGCGAGCTCCTATAATTCACCCCTCCACTTT. Protein: CAWASSYNSPLHF.

V usage is TRBV7-3 and J usage is TRBJ1-1; no reliable D call. V gave up 5 bases and J gave up 5 bases, with 12 bases separating them. Looked up from germline, CDR1 is SGHTA and CDR2 is FQGTGA. CDR3 length: 13 amino acids. CDR3 in DNA: TGTGCCAGCAGCCTAAGGAGGGAGACTGAAGCTTTCTTT. Its protein product is CASSLRRETEAFF. The full variable domain, with the rest looked up from reference TRBV7-3 and TRBJ1-1, is GAGVSQTPSNKVTEKGKYVELRCDPISGHTALYWYRQSLGQGPEFLIYFQGTGAADDSGLPNDRFFAVRPEGSVSTLKIQRTERGDSAVYLCASSLRRETEAFFGQGTRLTVV.

The chain joins TRBV29-1 to TRBJ2-1; no clear D. The CDR3 runs to 13 residues. Germline CDR1 SQVTM, CDR2 ANQGSEA. Trimming took off 4 bases at V and 9 bases at J, with 16 bases between the two ends. CDR3 bases: TGCAGCGTTGCCCTGCTTCTACCAGTTGAGCAGTTCTTC. Encoded protein: CSVALLLPVEQFF.

The rearrangement joins TRBV7-9 to TRBJ2-1, with 9 nucleotides matching TRBD2. The CDR3 has 16 amino acids. CDR1 and CDR2 (germline): SEHNR, FQNEAQ (reference sequence). With 1 base clipped from V and 8 bases from J, the junction kept 9 bases outside the gene matches. CDR3 sequence reads: CASSLGGGRALHEQFF. The CDR3 region has the DNA TGTGCCAGCAGCTTAGGAGGCGGGAGGGCCTTGCATGAGCAGTTCTTC. The full variable domain, completed using reference TRBV7-9 and TRBJ2-1, is DTGVSQNPRHKITKRGQNVTFRCDPISEHNRLYWYRQTLGQGPEFLTYFQNEAQLEKSRLLSDRFSAERPKGSFSTLEIQRTEQGDSAMYLCASSLGGGRALHEQFFGPGTRLTVL.

Notes on this clone: The same CDR3 is also encoded by other DNA sequences in this sample. The V call is TRBV6-5, the J call TRBJ2-2; 9 bases line up with TRBD1. Germline V CDR1 and CDR2: MNHEY, SVGAGI. The CDR3 sequence is 14 residues long. The J segment lost 3 bases and the V segment lost 6 bases, leaving 2 bases of the junction unmatched. CDR3 region: CASSRDRDTGELFF. CDR3 bases: TGTGCCAGCAGCAGGGACAGGGACACCGGGGAGCTGTTTTTT.

The CDR3 DNA sequence: TGTGCCAGCAGTCGAGACAGGGGGCGAACTGAAGCTTTCTTT. It codes for CASSRDRGRTEAFF. V is TRBV27 and J is TRBJ1-1, with 10 positions matching TRBD1. This CDR3 spans 14 amino acids. The V gene end was trimmed by 5 bases and the J gene end by 5 bases; junction bases not matched to a gene: 5. From germline, CDR1 is MNHEY and CDR2 SMNVEV (reference sequence).

This chain joins TRBV4-2 and TRBJ2-6; D unresolved. The length of the CDR3 is 16 residues. Germline CDR1 and CDR2: LGHNA and YNFKEQ. V was cut by 0 bases and J by 4 bases, with 10 bases left in between. This chain's CDR3 is CASSQDHGSGANVLTF. CDR3 sequence (DNA): TGTGCCAGCAGCCAAGATCATGGGTCCGGGGCCAACGTCCTGACTTTC.

This clone was recorded once. This chain uses TRBV7-9 with TRBJ2-1; 8 positions agree with TRBD2. V was pared by 10 bases and J by 0 bases, with 14 bases of the junction left unmatched. Germline V gene lookup returns CDR1 SEHNR and CDR2 FQNEAQ (reference sequence). The CDR3 is 17 residues long. CDR3 DNA sequence: TGTGCCACCGAGACTAGCGTCATCACGAGCTCCTACAATGAGCAGTTCTTC. It encodes CATETSVITSSYNEQFF.

About this clone itself: At one end the junction does not follow the germline gene, possibly because of a read error. J is TRBJ2-5 and V is TRBV5-4; possible D gene TRBD1, 5 bases. This CDR3 spans 14 amino acids. Germline CDR1 is SGHNT and CDR2 is YYREEE (reference sequence). CDR3 region: CATSPQGGQETQYF. In DNA form, the CDR3 reads TGTGCCACCAGCCCTCAGGGCGGCCAAGAGACCCAGTACTTC.

The chain employs TRBV19 and TRBJ2-1; 8 bases are shared with TRBD1. The CDR3 consists of 15 residues. Germline loops: CDR1 LNHDA, CDR2 SQIVND (reference sequence). V lost 7 bases to trimming and J lost 5 bases; unmatched junction nucleotides: 10. The CDR3 DNA reads TGTGCCAGTACCAACTCCGGGACAGGTAACAATGAGCAGTTCTTC. Translation gives CASTNSGTGNNEQFF. The full variable domain, its missing parts supplied by reference TRBV19 and TRBJ2-1, is DGGITQSPKYLFRKEGQNVTLSCEQNLNHDAMYWYRQDPGQGLRLIYYSQIVNDFQKGDIAEGYSVSREKKESFPLTVTSAQKNPTAFYLCASTNSGTGNNEQFFGPGTRLTVL.

The J gene is TRBJ2-7, the V gene TRBV5-1, with 10 bases identical to TRBD2. The CDR3 totals 15 residues. The junction had 4 bases not matched to a gene; V was cut back by 0 bases and J by 4 bases. CDR1 is SGHRS, CDR2 YFSETQ, per germline. The CDR3 bases are TGCGCCAGCAGCTTGGATGGGACTAGCGTTTACGAGCAGTACTTC. Translating gives CASSLDGTSVYEQYF.

The gene calls are TRBV19 and TRBJ2-6; 8 bases agree with TRBD1. This CDR3 is 17 amino acids long. Germline loops: CDR1 LNHDA, CDR2 SQIVND (reference sequence). V lost 4 bases, J lost 1 base, and 6 bases stayed unmatched. The chain's CDR3 is CASSRWTGLSGANVLTF. DNA for the CDR3: TGTGCCAGTAGTAGATGGACAGGGTTGTCTGGGGCCAACGTCCTGACTTTC.

The V call is TRBV5-1, the J call TRBJ1-1; D possibly corresponds to TRBD1 (6 bases). The CDR3 covers 15 residues. Deletions cut 0 bases from V and 0 bases from J, with 9 bases between. Germline V gives CDR1 SGHRS, CDR2 YFSETQ. The CDR3: CASSLAGVMNTEAFF. The CDR3 DNA sequence: TGCGCCAGCAGCTTGGCAGGGGTAATGAACACTGAAGCTTTCTTT.

This clone showed up just once. V gene TRBV30 combines with J gene TRBJ1-6; D is perhaps TRBD1 (6 bases). The CDR3 is 14 residues long. V was trimmed by 4 bases and J by 7 bases, leaving 14 bases between them. Germline loops: CDR1 GTSNPN, CDR2 SVGIG (reference sequence). The CDR3 bases are TGTGCCTGGAAAAGGGCAGGGGTAAATTCACCCCTCCACTTT. Encoded protein: CAWKRAGVNSPLHF.